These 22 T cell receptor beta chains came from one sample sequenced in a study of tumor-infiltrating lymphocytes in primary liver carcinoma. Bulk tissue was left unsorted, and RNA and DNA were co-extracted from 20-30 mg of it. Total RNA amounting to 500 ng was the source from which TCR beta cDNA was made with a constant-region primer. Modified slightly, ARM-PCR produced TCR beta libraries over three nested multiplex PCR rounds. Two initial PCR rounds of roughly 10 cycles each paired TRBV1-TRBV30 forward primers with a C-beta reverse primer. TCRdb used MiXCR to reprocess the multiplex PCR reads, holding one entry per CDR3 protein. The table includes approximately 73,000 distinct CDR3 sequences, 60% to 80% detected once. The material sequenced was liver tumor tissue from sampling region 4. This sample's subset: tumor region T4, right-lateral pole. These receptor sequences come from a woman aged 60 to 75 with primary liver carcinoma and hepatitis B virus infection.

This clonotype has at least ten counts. The CDR3 here is CSVGDGPGAGGYTF. As DNA, the CDR3 is TGCAGCGTTGGAGATGGTCCAGGTGCAGGTGGCTACACCTTC. The chain employs TRBV29-1 and TRBJ1-2; D gene unclear. Germline V CDR1 and CDR2: SQVTM, ANQGSEA. The V end was cut by 4 bases, the J end by 7 bases, with 19 bases between. This CDR3 spans 14 amino acids.

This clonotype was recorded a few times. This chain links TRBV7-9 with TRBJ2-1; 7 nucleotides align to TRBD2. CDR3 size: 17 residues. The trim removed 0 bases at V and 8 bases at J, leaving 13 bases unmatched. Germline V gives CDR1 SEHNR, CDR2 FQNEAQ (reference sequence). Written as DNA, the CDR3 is TGTGCCAGCAGCTTAGCGCCCCTAGCGGCTACTAGGGATGAGCAGTTCTTC. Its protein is CASSLAPLAATRDEQFF.

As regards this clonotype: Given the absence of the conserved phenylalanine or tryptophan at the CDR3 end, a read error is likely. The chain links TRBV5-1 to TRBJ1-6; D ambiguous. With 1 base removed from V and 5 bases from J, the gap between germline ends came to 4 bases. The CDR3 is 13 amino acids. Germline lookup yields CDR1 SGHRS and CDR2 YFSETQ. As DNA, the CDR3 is TGCGCCAGCAGCTTGTCTGATAATTCACCCCTCCACTCT. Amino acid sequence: CASSLSDNSPLHS.

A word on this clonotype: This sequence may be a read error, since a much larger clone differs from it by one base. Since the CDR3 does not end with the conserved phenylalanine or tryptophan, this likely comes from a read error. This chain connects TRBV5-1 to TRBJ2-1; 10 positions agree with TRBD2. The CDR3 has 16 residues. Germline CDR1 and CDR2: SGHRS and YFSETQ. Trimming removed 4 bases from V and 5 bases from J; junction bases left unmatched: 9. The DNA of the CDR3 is TGCGCCAGCAGCACCCAACTAGCGGGACCTAACAATGAGCAGTTCTTA. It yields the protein CASSTQLAGPNNEQFL.

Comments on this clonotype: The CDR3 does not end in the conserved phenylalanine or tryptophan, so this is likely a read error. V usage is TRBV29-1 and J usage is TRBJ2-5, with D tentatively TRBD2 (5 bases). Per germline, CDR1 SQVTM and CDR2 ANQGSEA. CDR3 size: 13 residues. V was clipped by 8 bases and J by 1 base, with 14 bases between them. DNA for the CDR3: TGCAGCACGTCGAGGACTGCCCAAGAGACCCAGTACTTA. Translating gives CSTSRTAQETQYL.

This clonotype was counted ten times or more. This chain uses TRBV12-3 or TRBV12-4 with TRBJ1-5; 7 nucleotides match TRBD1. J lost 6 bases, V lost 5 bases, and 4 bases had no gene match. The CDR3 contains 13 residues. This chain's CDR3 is CASSPPGGQPQHF. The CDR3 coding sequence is TGTGCCAGCAGTCCCCCAGGGGGTCAGCCCCAGCATTTT.

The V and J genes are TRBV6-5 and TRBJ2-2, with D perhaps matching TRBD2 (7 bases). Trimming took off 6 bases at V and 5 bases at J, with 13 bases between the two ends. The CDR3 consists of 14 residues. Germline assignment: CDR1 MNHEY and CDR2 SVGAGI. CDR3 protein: CASRAGARTGELFF. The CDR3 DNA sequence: TGTGCCAGCAGGGCGGGGGCTAGGACCGGGGAGCTGTTTTTT.

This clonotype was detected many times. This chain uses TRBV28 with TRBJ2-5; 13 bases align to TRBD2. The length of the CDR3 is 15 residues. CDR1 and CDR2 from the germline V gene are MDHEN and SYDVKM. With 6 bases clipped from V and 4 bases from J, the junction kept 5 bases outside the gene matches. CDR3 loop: CASRKLAGGAETQYF. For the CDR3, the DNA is TGTGCCAGCAGGAAACTAGCGGGGGGGGCAGAGACCCAGTACTTC.

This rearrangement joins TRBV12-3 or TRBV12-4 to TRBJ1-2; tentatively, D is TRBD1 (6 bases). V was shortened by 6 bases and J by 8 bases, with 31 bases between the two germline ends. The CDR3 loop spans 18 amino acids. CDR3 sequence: CASRERGGRPTTNAGYTF. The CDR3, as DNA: TGTGCCAGCAGAGAAAGGGGGGGGCGCCCCACAACTAACGCAGGCTACACCTTC.

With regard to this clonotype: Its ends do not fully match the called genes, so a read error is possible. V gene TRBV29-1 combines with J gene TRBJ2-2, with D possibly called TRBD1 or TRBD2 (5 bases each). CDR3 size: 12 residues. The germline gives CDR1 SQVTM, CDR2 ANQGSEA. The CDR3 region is CSVQGIGRELLF. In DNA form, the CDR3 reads TGCAGCGTTCAGGGTATTGGCAGGGAGCTGCTTTTT.

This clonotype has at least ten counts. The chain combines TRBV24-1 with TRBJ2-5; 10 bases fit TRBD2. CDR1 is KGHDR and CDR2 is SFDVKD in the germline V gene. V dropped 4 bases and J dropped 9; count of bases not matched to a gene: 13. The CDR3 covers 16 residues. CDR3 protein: CATSDSSGTSVVSQYF. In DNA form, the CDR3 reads TGTGCCACCAGTGACTCCTCCGGGACTAGCGTGGTGTCCCAGTACTTC.

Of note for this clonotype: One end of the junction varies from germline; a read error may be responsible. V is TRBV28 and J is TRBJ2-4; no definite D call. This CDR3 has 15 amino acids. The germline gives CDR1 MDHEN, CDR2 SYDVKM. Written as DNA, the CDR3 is TGTGCCAACAGTCCCCATGGGGTGGCCAAAAACATTCAATACTTC. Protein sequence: CANSPHGVAKNIQYF.

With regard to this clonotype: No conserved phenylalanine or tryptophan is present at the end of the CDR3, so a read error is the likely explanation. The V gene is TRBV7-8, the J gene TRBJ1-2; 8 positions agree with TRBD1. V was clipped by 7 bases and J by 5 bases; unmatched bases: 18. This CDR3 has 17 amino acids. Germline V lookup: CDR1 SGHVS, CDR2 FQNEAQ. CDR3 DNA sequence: TGTGCCAGCACCTTCCGAGACAGGGGAGTTTCATCTTATGGCTACACCTTG. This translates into CASTFRDRGVSSYGYTL.

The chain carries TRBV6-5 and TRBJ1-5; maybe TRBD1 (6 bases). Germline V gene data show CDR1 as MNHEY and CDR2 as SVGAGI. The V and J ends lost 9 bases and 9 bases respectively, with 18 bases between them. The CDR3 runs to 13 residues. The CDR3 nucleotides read TGTGCCAGGAGTCCGGACAGTTATCGGCCCCAGCATTTT. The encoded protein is CARSPDSYRPQHF.

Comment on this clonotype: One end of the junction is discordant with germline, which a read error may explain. CDR3 sequence (DNA): TGTGTCAGCAGCCATGGACTAGCGGGCCCAGATACACAGTATTTT. This sequence encodes CVSSHGLAGPDTQYF. The chain couples TRBV11-2 to TRBJ2-3; 11 nucleotides line up with TRBD2. CDR3 length: 15 amino acids. Germline-derived CDR1 and CDR2 are SGHAT and FQNNGV.

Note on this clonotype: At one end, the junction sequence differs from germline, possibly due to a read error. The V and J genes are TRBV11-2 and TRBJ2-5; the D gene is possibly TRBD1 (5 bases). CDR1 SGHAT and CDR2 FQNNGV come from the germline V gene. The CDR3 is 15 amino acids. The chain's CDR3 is CASSLGLGSHETQCF. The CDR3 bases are TGTGCTAGCAGCTTGGGGCTGGGATCGCATGAGACCCAGTGCTTC. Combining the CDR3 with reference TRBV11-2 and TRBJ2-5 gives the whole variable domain EAGVAQSPRYKIIEKRQSVAFWCNPISGHATLYWYQQILGQGPKLLIQFQNNGVVDDSQLPKDRFSAERLKGVDSTLKIQPAKLEDSAVYLCASSLGLGSHETQCFGPGTRLLVL.

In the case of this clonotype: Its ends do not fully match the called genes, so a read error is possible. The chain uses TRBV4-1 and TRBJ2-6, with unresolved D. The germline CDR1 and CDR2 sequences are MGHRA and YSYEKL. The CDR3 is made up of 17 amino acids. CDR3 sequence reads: CSSSQERQGSGTNVLTF. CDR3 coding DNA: TGCTCCAGCAGCCAAGAGCGACAAGGCTCTGGGACCAACGTCCTGACTTTC.

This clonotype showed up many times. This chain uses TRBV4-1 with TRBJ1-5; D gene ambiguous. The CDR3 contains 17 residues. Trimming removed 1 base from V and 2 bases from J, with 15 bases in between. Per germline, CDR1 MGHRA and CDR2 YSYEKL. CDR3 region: CASSQASSPGRNQPQHF. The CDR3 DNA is TGCGCCAGCAGCCAAGCGTCCTCCCCGGGTCGCAATCAGCCCCAGCATTTT.

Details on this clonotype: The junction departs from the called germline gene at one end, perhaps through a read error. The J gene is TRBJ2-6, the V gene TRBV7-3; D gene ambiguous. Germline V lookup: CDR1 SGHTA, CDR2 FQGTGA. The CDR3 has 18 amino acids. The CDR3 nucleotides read TGTGCCAGCAGCTTAAGTGCCAGAAACCGACCTGGGACCAACGTCCTGACTTTC. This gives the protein CASSLSARNRPGTNVLTF. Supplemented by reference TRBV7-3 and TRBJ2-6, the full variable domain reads GAGVSQTPSNKVTEKGKYVELRCDPISGHTALYWYRQSLGQGPEFLIYFQGTGAADDSGLPNDRFFAVRPEGSVSTLKIQRTERGDSAVYLCASSLSARNRPGTNVLTFGAGSRLTVL.

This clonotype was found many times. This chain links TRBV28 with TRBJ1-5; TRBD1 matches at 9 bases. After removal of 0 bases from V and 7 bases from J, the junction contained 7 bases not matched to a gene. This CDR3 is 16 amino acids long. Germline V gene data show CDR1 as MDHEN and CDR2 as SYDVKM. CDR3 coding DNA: TGTGCCAGCAGTTTATGGGGACAGGGATCGGGACAGCCCCAGCATTTT. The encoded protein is CASSLWGQGSGQPQHF.

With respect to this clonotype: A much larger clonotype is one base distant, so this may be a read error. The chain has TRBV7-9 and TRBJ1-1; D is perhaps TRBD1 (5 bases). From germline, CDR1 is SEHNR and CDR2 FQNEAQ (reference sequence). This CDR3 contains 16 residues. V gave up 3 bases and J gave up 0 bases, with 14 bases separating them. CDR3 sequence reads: CASSFPQGSLNTEAFF. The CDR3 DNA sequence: TGTGCCAGCAGCTTCCCCCAGGGATCCTTGAACACTGAAGCTTTCTTT.

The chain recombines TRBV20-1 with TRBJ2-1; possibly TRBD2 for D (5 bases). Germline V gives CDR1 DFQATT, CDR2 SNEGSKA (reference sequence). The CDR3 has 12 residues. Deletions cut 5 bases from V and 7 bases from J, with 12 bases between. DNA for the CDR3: TGCAGTGCTGGGCGGACTTTTAATGAGCAGTTCTTC. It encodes CSAGRTFNEQFF.